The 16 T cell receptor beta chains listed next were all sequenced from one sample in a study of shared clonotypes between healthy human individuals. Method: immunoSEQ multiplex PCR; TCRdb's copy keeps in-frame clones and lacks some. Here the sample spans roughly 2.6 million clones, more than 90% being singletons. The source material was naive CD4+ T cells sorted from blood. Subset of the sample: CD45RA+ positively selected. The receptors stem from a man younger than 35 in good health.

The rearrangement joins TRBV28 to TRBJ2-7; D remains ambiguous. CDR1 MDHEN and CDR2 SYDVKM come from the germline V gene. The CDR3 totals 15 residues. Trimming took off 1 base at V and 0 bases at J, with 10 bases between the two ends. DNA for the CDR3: TGTGCCAGCAGTTTATTGCAGGTCCCCTCCTACGAGCAGTACTTC. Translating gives CASSLLQVPSYEQYF.

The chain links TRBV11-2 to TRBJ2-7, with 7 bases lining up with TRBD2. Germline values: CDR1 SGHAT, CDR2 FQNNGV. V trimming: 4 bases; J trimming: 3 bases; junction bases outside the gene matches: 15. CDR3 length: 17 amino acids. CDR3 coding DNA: TGTGCCAGCAGCTCCACGGGGCCGGGGGGAGATTTCTACGAGCAGTACTTC. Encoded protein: CASSSTGPGGDFYEQYF. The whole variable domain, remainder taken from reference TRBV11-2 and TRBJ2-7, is EAGVAQSPRYKIIEKRQSVAFWCNPISGHATLYWYQQILGQGPKLLIQFQNNGVVDDSQLPKDRFSAERLKGVDSTLKIQPAKLEDSAVYLCASSSTGPGGDFYEQYFGPGTRLTVT.

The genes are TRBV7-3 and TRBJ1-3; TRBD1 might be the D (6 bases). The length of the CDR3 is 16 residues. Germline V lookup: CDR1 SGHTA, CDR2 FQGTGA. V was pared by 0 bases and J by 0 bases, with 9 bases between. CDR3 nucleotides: TGTGCCAGCAGCTTAACGAGGGGGGCCTCTGGAAACACCATATATTTT. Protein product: CASSLTRGASGNTIYF.

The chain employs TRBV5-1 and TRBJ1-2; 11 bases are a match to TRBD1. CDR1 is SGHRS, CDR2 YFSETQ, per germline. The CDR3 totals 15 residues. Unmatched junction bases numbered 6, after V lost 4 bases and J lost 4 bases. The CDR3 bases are TGCGCCAGCAGCGAGGACAGGGGGCTTCGCTATGGCTACACCTTC. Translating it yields CASSEDRGLRYGYTF. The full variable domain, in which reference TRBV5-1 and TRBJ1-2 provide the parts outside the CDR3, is KAGVTQTPRYLIKTRGQQVTLSCSPISGHRSVSWYQQTPGQGLQFLFEYFSETQRNKGNFPGRFSGRQFSNSRSEMNVSTLELGDSALYLCASSEDRGLRYGYTFGSGTRLTVV.

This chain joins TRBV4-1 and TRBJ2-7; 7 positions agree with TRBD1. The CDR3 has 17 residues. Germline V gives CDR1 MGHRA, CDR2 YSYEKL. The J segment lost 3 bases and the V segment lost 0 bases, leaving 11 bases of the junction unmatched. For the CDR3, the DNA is TGCGCCAGCAGCCAAGATTGGGTGAGACAGGGAAACTACGAGCAGTACTTC. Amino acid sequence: CASSQDWVRQGNYEQYF.

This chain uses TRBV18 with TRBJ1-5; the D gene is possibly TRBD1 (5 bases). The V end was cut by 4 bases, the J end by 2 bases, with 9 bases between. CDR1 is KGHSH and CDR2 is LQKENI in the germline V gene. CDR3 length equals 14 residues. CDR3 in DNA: TGTGCCAGCTCACGCGAACAGGGCAATCAGCCCCAGCATTTT. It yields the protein CASSREQGNQPQHF. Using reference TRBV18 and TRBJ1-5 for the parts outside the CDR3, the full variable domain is NAGVMQNPRHLVRRRGQEARLRCSPMKGHSHVYWYRQLPEEGLKFMVYLQKENIIDESGMPKERFSAEFPKEGPSILRIQQVVRGDSAAYFCASSREQGNQPQHFGDGTRLSIL.

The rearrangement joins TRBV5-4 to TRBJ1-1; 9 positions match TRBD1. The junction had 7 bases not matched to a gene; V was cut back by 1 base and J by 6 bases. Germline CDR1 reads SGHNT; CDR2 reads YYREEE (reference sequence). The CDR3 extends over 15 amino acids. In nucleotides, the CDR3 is TGTGCCAGCAGCTTGATTGGGACAGGGAGCGCTGAAGCTTTCTTT. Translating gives CASSLIGTGSAEAFF.

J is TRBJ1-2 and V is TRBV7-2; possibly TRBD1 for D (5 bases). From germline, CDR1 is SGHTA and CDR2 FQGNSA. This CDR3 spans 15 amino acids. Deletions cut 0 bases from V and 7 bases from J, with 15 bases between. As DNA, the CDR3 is TGTGCCAGCAGCTTAGCGTGGTCAGGGAGCTCTGGCTACACCTTC. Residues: CASSLAWSGSSGYTF.

Written as DNA, the CDR3 is TGTGCCTGGAACCCCGGGGTACTAACCGGGGAGCTGTTTTTT. Its translation: CAWNPGVLTGELFF. The rearrangement joins TRBV30 to TRBJ2-2; D possibly corresponds to TRBD2 (5 bases). Germline V lookup: CDR1 GTSNPN, CDR2 SVGIG (reference sequence). The V end was cut by 4 bases, the J end by 5 bases, with 14 bases between. The CDR3 is 14 residues long. The variable domain in full, with the rest retrieved from reference TRBV30 and TRBJ2-2, is SQTIHQWPATLVQPVGSPLSLECTVEGTSNPNLYWYRQAAGRGLQLLFYSVGIGQISSEVPQNLSASRPQDRQFILSSKKLLLSDSGFYLCAWNPGVLTGELFFGEGSRLTVL.

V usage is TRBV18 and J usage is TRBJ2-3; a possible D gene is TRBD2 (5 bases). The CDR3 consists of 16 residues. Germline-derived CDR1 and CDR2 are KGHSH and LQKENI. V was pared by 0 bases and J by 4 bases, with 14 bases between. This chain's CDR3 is CASSPPVGSGPDTQYF. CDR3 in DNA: TGTGCCAGCTCACCACCGGTAGGGAGCGGACCAGATACGCAGTATTTT.

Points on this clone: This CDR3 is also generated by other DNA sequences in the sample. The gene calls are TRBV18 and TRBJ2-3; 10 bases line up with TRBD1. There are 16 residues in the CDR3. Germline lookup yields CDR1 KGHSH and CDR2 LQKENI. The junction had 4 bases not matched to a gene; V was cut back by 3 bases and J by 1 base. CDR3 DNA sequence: TGTGCCAGCTCACCGCCCGGGACAGGGGGCACAGATACGCAGTATTTT. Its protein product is CASSPPGTGGTDTQYF.

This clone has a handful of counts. CDR3 residues: CASSRQGEKAEAFF. In nucleotides, the CDR3 is TGTGCCAGCAGTCGACAGGGGGAAAAGGCTGAAGCTTTCTTT. This sequence joins TRBV6-6 and TRBJ1-1; TRBD1 matches 9 bases. The ends lost 5 bases at V and 6 bases at J; junction bases unmatched: 7. Germline lookup yields CDR1 MNHNY and CDR2 SVGAGI (reference sequence). This CDR3 is 14 amino acids long.

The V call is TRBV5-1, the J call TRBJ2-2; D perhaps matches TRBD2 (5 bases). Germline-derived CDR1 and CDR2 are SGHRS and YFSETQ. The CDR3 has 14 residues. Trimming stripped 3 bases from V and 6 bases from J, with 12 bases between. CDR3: CASSSGVSAGELFF. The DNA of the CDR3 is TGCGCCAGCAGCTCCGGGGTTAGCGCCGGGGAGCTGTTTTTT.

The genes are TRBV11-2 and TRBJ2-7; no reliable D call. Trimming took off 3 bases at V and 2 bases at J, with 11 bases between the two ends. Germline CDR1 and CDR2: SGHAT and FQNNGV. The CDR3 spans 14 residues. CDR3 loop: CASSFPGRTYEQYF. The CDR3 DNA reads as TGTGCCAGCAGCTTTCCCGGCAGGACCTACGAGCAGTACTTC. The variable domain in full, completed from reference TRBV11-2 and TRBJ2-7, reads EAGVAQSPRYKIIEKRQSVAFWCNPISGHATLYWYQQILGQGPKLLIQFQNNGVVDDSQLPKDRFSAERLKGVDSTLKIQPAKLEDSAVYLCASSFPGRTYEQYFGPGTRLTVT.

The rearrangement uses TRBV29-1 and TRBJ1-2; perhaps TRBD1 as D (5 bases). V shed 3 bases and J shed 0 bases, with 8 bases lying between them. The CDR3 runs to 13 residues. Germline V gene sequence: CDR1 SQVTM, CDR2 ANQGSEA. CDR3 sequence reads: CSVDGGSNYGYTF. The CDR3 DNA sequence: TGCAGCGTTGACGGGGGATCTAACTATGGCTACACCTTC.

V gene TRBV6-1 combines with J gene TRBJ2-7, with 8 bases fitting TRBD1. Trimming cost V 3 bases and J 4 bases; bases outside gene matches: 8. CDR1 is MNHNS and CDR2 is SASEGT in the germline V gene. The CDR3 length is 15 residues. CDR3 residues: CASSDYGTGDYEQYF. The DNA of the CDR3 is TGTGCCAGCAGTGACTACGGGACAGGTGATTACGAGCAGTACTTC.